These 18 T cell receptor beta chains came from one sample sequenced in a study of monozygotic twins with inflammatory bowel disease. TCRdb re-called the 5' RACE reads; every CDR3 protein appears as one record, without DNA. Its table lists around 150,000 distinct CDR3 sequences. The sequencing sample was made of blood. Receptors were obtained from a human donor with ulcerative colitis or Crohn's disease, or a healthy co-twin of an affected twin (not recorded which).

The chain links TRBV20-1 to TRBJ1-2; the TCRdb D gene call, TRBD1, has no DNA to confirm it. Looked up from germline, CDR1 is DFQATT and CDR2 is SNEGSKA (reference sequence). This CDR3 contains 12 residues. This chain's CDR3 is CSAAGELGGYTF.

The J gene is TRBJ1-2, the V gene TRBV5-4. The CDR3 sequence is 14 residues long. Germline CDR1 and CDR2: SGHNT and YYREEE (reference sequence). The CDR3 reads CASSVGGLPGGYTF.

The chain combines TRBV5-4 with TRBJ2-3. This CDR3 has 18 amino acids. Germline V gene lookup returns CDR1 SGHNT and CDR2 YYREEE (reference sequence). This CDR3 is CASSLDPAYTEDQDTQYF.

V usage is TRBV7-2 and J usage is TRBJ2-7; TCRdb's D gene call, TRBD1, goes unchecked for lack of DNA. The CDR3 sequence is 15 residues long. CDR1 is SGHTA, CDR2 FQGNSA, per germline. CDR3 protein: CASSLGTVLSYEQYF.

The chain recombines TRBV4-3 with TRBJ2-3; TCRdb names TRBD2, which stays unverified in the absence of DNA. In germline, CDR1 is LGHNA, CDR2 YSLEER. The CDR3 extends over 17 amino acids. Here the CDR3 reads CASSQDRSGRATDTQYF.

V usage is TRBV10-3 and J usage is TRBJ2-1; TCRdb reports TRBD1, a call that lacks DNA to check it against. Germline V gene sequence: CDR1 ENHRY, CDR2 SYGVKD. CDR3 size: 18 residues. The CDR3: CAISESGSWTVEYNEQFF.

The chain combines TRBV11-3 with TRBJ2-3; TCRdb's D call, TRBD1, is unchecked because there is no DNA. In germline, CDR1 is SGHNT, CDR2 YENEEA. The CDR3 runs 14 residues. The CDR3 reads CASSFQGNTDTQYF.

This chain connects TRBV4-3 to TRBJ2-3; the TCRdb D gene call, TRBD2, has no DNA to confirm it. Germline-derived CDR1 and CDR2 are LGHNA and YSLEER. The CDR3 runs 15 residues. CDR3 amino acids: CASSLADGRTDTQYF.

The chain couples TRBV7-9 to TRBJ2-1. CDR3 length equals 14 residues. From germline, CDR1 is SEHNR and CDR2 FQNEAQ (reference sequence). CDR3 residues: CASSFSMVGNEQFF.

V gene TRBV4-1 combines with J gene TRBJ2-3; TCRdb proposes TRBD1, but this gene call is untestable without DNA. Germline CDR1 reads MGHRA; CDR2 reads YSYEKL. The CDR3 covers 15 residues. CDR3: CASSQERGGADTQYF.

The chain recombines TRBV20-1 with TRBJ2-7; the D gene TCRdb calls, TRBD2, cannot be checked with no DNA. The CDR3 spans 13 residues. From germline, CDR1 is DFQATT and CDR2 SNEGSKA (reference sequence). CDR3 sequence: CSAYTSTSSEQYF.

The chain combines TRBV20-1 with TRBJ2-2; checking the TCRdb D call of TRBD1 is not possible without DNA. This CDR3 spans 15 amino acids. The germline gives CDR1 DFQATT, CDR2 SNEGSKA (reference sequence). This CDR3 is CSARIQGSGTGELFF.

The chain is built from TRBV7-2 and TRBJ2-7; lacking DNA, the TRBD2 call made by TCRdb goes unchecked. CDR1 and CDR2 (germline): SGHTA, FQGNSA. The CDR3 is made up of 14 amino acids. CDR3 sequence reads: CASSRLAIPYEQYF.

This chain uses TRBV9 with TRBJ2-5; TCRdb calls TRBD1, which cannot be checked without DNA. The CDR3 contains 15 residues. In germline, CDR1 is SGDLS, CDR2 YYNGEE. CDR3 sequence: CASSIGVGLQETQYF.

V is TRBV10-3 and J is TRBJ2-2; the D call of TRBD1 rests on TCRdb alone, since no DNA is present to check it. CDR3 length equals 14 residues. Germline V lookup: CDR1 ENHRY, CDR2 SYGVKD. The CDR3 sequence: CASQRGPSTGELFF.

This chain's CDR3 is CSAPGLVGTDTQYF. The genes are TRBV20-1 and TRBJ2-3; the TCRdb call, TRBD2, lacks DNA for checking. The CDR3 totals 14 residues. Germline-derived CDR1 and CDR2 are DFQATT and SNEGSKA (reference sequence).

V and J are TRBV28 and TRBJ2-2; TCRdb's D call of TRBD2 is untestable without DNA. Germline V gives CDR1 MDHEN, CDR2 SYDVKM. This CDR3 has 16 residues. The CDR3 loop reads CASSLGLAGGTGELFF.

CDR3 loop: CASSAGTVNYEQYF. This chain connects TRBV6-2 or TRBV6-3 to TRBJ2-7; TCRdb's D call, TRBD1, is unchecked because there is no DNA. CDR3 size: 14 residues. Germline V lookup: CDR1 MNHEY, CDR2 SVGEGT.